The clone carrying this TCR beta chain appeared a few times. Its antigen is unknown. RNA was extracted and reverse transcribed into cDNA as the sequencing template. Generated by immunoSEQ multiplex PCR, the TCRdb table keeps only in-frame clones and is missing some. The sample includes over 150,000 clones, around 50% seen only once; the top ten take about 5.3%. This sample is drawn from a study of CD8+ T cells in alopecia areata. The study's findings and limits: Scalp specimens additionally yield sequences from normal skin's resident alphabeta T cells.

Germline V gene lookup returns CDR1 SNHLY and CDR2 FYNNEI. Trimming left V 1 base short and J 7 bases short, with 8 bases between. This CDR3 is 13 amino acids long. The specimen was CD8+ T cells sorted from blood. This clonotype was obtained from a human donor in good health. V gene TRBV2 combines with J gene TRBJ2-1; D is unclear. The chain's CDR3 is CASSEVWGNEQFF. The CDR3, as DNA: TGTGCCAGCAGTGAAGTTTGGGGTAATGAGCAGTTCTTC. The variable domain in full, with the rest retrieved from reference TRBV2 and TRBJ2-1, is EPEVTQTPSHQVTQMGQEVILRCVPISNHLYFYWYRQILGQKVEFLVSFYNNEISEKSEIFDDQFSVERPDGSNFTLKIRSTKLEDSAMYFCASSEVWGNEQFFGPGTRLTVL.